The entry below gives a single T cell receptor beta chain sequence along with its context. The antigen is undetermined. Generation of TCR beta cDNA was performed by 5'RACE template switching incorporating UMIs. TCRdb reworked the 5' RACE reads into one entry per CDR3 protein, no DNA. This sample's clone table lists 550,000 to 600,000 distinct CDR3 sequences. This sample was included in a study of T cells expressing NK-cell markers. Study-level results: As a fraction of CD8+ T cells, dominant NKG2C+ clonotypes reached about 1.0-7.0% in six donors. What remained unclear was the HCMV specificity of expanded NKG2C+ T cell clones.

CDR3 length: 14 residues. Germline values: CDR1 ENHRY, CDR2 SYGVKD. The receptor was derived from a man between 18 and 29 years old in good health. V usage is TRBV10-3 and J usage is TRBJ1-4; TCRdb returns TRBD1, unconfirmable since there is no DNA. Material: blood T cells: a sorted CD56 or NKG2C T cell subset, CD4+ or CD8+ T cells, or bulk PBMC T cells (not recorded which). CDR3 sequence reads: CAISSGQINEKLFF.